This T cell receptor (beta chain) was retrieved from a study of T cell repertoires in cytomegalovirus infection. The wider study: The authors relied on CMV epitopes, both recently identified HLA-C-restricted and well-studied HLA-B-restricted. It was the public TCR beta signatures that indicated both CMV infection and matching HLA type. Overall study results and limits: Cumulative public TCR beta family frequency identified carriers of CMV plus the relevant HLA. HLA-C-restricted CMV clonotypes gave the most frequent clonotype in two of eight donors.

Points on this clonotype: Antigen: not known.

Germline-derived CDR1 and CDR2 are MNHEY and SVGAGI. The J segment lost 1 base and the V segment lost 4 bases, leaving 6 bases of the junction unmatched. The CDR3 has 16 amino acids. TCRdb re-called the reads with MiXCR, one entry per CDR3 protein. The data contain about 920,000 distinct CDR3 sequences, less than 35% of them singletons. This clonotype originated in a human donor in good health (CMV status not recorded). Some clones in this sample may be carry-over from other donors' samples. The specimen was cultured CD8+ T cells from PBMCs, collected from culture after CMV antigen stimulation. V and J are TRBV6-5 and TRBJ2-5, with TRBD2 matching 10 bases. The CDR3 region is CASSSKLAGFQETQYF. DNA for the CDR3: TGTGCCAGCAGTTCAAAACTAGCGGGGTTCCAAGAGACCCAGTACTTC.